This T cell receptor (beta chain) was identified in a study of shared clonotypes between healthy human individuals. The wider study: The plates for each donor numbered three CD4 naive, three CD4 memory, two CD8 naive and one CD8 memory.

Template for every sorted-subset replicate PCR totaled approximately 0.2 ug DNA, approximately 30,000 T cell genomes. The protocol was immunoSEQ multiplex PCR, while the TCRdb copy is restricted to in-frame clones and leaves out a portion. The sample has over a million clones, 95% to 99% seen once. In the case of this clone: Other DNA sequences in the sample encode the same CDR3.

The CDR3 extends over 13 amino acids. Germline CDR1 reads SGHRS; CDR2 reads YFSETQ. V was shortened by 0 bases and J by 6 bases, with 8 bases between the two germline ends. Source material: naive CD4+ T cells sorted from blood. Subset noted: CD45RA+ positively selected. The receptor was isolated from a young man in good health. This chain joins TRBV5-1 and TRBJ2-3; weak D call: TRBD2 (6 bases). CDR3: CASSLAGSDTQYF. The CDR3 DNA sequence: TGCGCCAGCAGCTTGGCCGGGAGTGATACGCAGTATTTT.